This entry describes one T cell receptor beta chain. Per the study methods: Researchers report that nucleated cell counts were estimated from reference gene primer amplification. The data were produced by immunoSEQ multiplex PCR, yet TCRdb's version contains in-frame clones alone and is incomplete. D and trimming were read from the DNA, whereas the V and J calls and clone size are those reported in that table. The table records 200,000 to 250,000 clones, roughly four fifths of them present only once. The entry originates in a study of blood T cell repertoires in COVID-19. At the level of the study: The origin of the acute and convalescent COVID-19 samples was the United States, Italy and Spain. Nucleic acid was either cDNA or gDNA, and it came from T cells, B-cell-depleted T cells, or PBMCs.

Germline lookup yields CDR1 DFQATT and CDR2 SNEGSKA (reference sequence). The CDR3 contains 11 residues. Sequenced: peripheral blood. The chain employs TRBV20-1 and TRBJ2-1; D not resolved. The sequence was collected from a man of 80 years or more with acute or convalescent COVID-19. The CDR3 sequence: CSLSLYNEQFF. The DNA of the CDR3 is TGCAGCCTTTCCCTTTACAATGAGCAGTTCTTC.